This T cell receptor (beta chain) was identified in a study of shared clonotypes between healthy human individuals. TCRdb's table, derived via immunoSEQ multiplex PCR, lists solely in-frame clones and lacks some. The sample lists around 2,000,000 clones; approximately 94% were seen once. This CDR3 comprises 16 residues. J gave up 6 bases and V 5 bases, and 9 bases lay outside the gene matches. The germline V gene has CDR1 SEHNR and CDR2 FQNEAQ (reference sequence). Naive CD8 isolation took CD45RO-negative cells positively selected for CCR7 and excluded terminally differentiated effector memory CD45RA+ cells.

The sequenced sample was naive CD8+ T cells from PBMCs. The origin of this receptor is a man younger than 30 in good health. Some clones in this sample may be carry-over from other donors' samples. The rearrangement links TRBV7-9 to TRBJ2-1, with 11 bases lining up with TRBD2. CDR3 residues: CASSPLAGGPGNEQFF. The CDR3, as DNA: TGTGCCAGCAGCCCCTTAGCGGGAGGGCCGGGCAATGAGCAGTTCTTC.